The sequence of this TCR beta chain was determined in a study of shared clonotypes between healthy human individuals. Study details: Donors consisted of a couple of women and a few men between 18 and 49. Three CD4 naive, three CD4 memory, two CD8 naive and one CD8 memory plate were used per donor.

Profiled with immunoSEQ multiplex PCR; TCRdb holds only in-frame clones, not every one. The profile covers 2,100,000 or so clones, with under 97% appearing a single time and roughly 0.13% taken by the ten largest. Whole-study results and caveats: Large sequencing depth failed to make sorted-subset sequencing complete, rarefaction showed.

A CD45RA-negative memory subset and a CD45RA+ naive subset were separated from the CD4+ cells. CDR1 and CDR2 from the germline V gene are SGHTA and FQGNSA. V lost 5 bases, J lost 10 bases, and 12 bases stayed unmatched. The CDR3 has 16 amino acids. With regard to this clone: Its target is not known.

The chain carries TRBV7-2 and TRBJ2-3, with 13 bases that match TRBD2. This receptor was identified in a young man in good health. What was sequenced was naive CD4+ T cells sorted from blood. As to subset: CD45RA+ positively selected. For the CDR3, the DNA is TGTGCCAGCAGCAACTCGCCGGGACTAGCGGGAAGGGCGCAGTATTTT. Its translation is CASSNSPGLAGRAQYF.